The 5 T cell receptor beta chains in this list originate from one sample, sequenced in a study of blood T cells in healthy people across ages. Primed by a sample-barcoded 5' primer and a J-beta primer mix, a second PCR proceeded for about 6 to 11 cycles. TCRdb itself ran the 5' RACE reads through MiXCR, one entry per CDR3 protein. The table records 750,000 to 1,000,000 distinct CDR3 sequences, about 28% of them present only once. These data were likewise used in another study, on T cells of mothers and their children.

Sequenced: blood. The receptor source for this set is a woman in her 40s in good health.

This chain connects TRBV29-1 to TRBJ2-3; TRBD2 matches at 15 bases. Germline CDR1 reads SQVTM; CDR2 reads ANQGSEA. V lost 6 bases to trimming and J lost 2 bases; unmatched junction nucleotides: 3. This CDR3 has 15 amino acids. The CDR3 region has the DNA TGCAGCGTGGGGACTAGCGGGGGGCACACAGATACGCAGTATTTT. It is translated as CSVGTSGGHTDTQYF.

J is TRBJ2-3 and V is TRBV24-1; 12 bases are a match to TRBD2. V lost 3 bases to trimming and J lost 4 bases; unmatched junction nucleotides: 7. Germline V gives CDR1 KGHDR, CDR2 SFDVKD. The CDR3 sequence is 17 residues long. In nucleotides, the CDR3 is TGTGCCACCAGTGATAAACTAGCGGGGGGATTAGCAGATACGCAGTATTTT. It specifies CATSDKLAGGLADTQYF.

The chain links TRBV20-1 to TRBJ1-1, with D possibly being TRBD1 (6 bases). The CDR3 runs to 15 residues. The V gene lost 3 bases and the J gene lost 5 bases, with 19 bases spanning the gap. Germline V gene lookup returns CDR1 DFQATT and CDR2 SNEGSKA (reference sequence). CDR3 residues: CSASGQLTSKTEAFF. The CDR3 region has the DNA TGCAGTGCTAGTGGACAGTTGACGAGTAAGACTGAAGCTTTCTTT.

The chain joins TRBV28 to TRBJ1-1; D call uncertain. Germline lookup yields CDR1 MDHEN and CDR2 SYDVKM. The CDR3 loop spans 11 amino acids. Trimming removed 2 bases from V and 6 bases from J, with 4 bases in between. DNA of the CDR3: TGTGCCAGCAGTTTAACCGCTGAAGCTTTCTTT. Translated, it gives CASSLTAEAFF.

This clonotype was seen a few times. The rearrangement uses TRBV24-1 and TRBJ2-1, with D possibly being TRBD1 or TRBD2 (5 bases each). This CDR3 has 15 amino acids. In germline, CDR1 is KGHDR, CDR2 SFDVKD. The V and J ends lost 4 bases and 0 bases respectively, with 9 bases between them. As DNA, the CDR3 is TGTGCCACCAGTGACCCCGGGGCCTCCTACAATGAGCAGTTCTTC. It encodes CATSDPGASYNEQFF.